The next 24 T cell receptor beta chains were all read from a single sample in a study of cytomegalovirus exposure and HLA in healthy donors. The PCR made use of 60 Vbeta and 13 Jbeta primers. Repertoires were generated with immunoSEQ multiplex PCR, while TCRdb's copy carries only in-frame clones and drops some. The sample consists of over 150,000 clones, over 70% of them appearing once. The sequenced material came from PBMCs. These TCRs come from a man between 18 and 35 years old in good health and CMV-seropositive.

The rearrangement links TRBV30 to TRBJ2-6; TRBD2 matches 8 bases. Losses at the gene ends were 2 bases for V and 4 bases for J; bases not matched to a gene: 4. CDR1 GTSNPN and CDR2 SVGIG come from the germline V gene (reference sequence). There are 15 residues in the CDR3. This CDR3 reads CAWSRGGAGANVLTF. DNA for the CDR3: TGTGCCTGGAGTCGGGGGGGGGCCGGGGCCAACGTCCTGACTTTC.

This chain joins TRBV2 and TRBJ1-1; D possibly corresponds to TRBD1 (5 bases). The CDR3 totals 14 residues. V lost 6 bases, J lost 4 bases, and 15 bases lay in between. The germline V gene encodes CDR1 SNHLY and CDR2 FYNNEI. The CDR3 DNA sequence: TGTGCCAGCAGGGGCAGGGCGGTCGGCACTGAAGCTTTCTTT. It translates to CASRGRAVGTEAFF.

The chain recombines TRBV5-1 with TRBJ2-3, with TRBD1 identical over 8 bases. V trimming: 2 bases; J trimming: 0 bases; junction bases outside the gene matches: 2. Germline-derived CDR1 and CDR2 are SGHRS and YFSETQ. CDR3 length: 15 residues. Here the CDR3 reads CASSLGQGSTDTQYF. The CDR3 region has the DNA TGCGCCAGCAGCTTAGGACAGGGAAGCACAGATACGCAGTATTTT. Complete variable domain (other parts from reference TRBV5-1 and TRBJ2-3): KAGVTQTPRYLIKTRGQQVTLSCSPISGHRSVSWYQQTPGQGLQFLFEYFSETQRNKGNFPGRFSGRQFSNSRSEMNVSTLELGDSALYLCASSLGQGSTDTQYFGPGTRLTVL.

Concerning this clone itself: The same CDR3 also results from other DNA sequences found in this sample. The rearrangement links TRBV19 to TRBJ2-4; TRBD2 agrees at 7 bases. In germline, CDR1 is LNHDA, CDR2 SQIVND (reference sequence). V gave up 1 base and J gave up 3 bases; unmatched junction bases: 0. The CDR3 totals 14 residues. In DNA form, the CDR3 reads TGTGCCAGTAGTATAGCTAGCGGCAAAAACATTCAGTACTTC. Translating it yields CASSIASGKNIQYF.

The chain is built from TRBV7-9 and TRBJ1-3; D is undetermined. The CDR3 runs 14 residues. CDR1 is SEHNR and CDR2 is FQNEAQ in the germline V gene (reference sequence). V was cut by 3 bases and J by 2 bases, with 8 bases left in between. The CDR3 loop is CASSFSPTGNTIYF. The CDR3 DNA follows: TGTGCCAGCAGCTTTAGTCCGACTGGAAACACCATATATTTT. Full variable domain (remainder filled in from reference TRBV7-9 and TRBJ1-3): DTGVSQNPRHKITKRGQNVTFRCDPISEHNRLYWYRQTLGQGPEFLTYFQNEAQLEKSRLLSDRFSAERPKGSFSTLEIQRTEQGDSAMYLCASSFSPTGNTIYFGEGSWLTVV.

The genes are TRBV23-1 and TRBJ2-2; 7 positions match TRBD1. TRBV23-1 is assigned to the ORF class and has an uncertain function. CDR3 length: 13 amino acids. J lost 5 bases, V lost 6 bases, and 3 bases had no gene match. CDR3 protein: CASRLTGTGELFF. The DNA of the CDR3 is TGCGCCAGCAGACTGACAGGGACCGGGGAGCTGTTTTTT.

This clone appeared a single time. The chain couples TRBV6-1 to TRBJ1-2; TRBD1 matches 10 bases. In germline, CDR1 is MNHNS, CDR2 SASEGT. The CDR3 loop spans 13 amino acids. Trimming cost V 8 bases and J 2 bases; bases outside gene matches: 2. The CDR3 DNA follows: TGTGCCAGCGGACAGGGGGAGAACTATGGCTACACCTTC. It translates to CASGQGENYGYTF.

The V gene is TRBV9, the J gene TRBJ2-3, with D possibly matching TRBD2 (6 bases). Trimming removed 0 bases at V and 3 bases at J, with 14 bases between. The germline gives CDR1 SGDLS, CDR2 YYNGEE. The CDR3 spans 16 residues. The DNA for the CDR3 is TGTGCCAGCAGCGTAGTAGGAGGGTTTAATACAGATACGCAGTATTTT. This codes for CASSVVGGFNTDTQYF.

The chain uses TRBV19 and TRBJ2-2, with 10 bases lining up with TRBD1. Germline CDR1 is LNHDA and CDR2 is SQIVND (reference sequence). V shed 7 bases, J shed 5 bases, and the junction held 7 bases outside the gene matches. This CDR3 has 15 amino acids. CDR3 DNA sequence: TGTGCCAGTACCCTGGACAGGGGGATTACCGGGGAGCTGTTTTTT. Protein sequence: CASTLDRGITGELFF.

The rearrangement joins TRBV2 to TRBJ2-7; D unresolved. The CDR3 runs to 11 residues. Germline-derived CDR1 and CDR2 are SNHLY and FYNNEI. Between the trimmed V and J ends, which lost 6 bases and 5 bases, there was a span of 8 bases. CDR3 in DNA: TGTGCCAGCAGCCCTCGGGACGAGCAGTACTTC. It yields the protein CASSPRDEQYF.

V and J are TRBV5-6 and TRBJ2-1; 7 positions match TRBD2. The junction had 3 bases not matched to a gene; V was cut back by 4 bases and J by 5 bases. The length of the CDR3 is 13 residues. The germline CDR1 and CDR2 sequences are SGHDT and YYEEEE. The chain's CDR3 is CASSTGTNNEQFF. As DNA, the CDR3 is TGTGCCAGCAGCACCGGGACTAACAATGAGCAGTTCTTC. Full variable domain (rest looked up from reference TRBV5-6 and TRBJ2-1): DAGVTQSPTHLIKTRGQQVTLRCSPKSGHDTVSWYQQALGQGPQFIFQYYEEEERQRGNFPDRFSGHQFPNYSSELNVNALLLGDSALYLCASSTGTNNEQFFGPGTRLTVL.

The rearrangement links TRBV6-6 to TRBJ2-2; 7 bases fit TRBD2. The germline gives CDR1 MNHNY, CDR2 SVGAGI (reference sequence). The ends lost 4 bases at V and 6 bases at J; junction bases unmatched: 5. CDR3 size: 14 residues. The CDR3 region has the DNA TGTGCCAGCAGTTTTAGCGGGCCGTCCGGGGAGCTGTTTTTT. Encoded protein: CASSFSGPSGELFF.

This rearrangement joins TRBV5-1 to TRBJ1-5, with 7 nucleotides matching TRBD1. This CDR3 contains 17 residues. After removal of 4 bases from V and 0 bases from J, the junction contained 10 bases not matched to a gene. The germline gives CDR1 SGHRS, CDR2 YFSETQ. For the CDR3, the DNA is TGCGCCAGCAGCCACCCCCGGGCAGGGGGTAGCAATCAGCCCCAGCATTTT. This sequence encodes CASSHPRAGGSNQPQHF.

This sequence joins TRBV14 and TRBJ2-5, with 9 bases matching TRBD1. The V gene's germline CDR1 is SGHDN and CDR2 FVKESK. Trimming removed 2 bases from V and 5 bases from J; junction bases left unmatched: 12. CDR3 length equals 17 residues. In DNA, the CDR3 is TGTGCCAGCAGCCAATGGTTGTCGACAGGGGGGATGGAGACCCAGTACTTC. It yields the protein CASSQWLSTGGMETQYF.

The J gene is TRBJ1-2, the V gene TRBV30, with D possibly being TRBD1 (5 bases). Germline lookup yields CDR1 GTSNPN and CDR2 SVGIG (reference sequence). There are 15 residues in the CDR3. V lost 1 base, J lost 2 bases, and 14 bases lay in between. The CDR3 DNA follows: TGTGCCTGGAGTGACGAGAGGACACGGAACTATGGCTACACCTTC. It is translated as CAWSDERTRNYGYTF.

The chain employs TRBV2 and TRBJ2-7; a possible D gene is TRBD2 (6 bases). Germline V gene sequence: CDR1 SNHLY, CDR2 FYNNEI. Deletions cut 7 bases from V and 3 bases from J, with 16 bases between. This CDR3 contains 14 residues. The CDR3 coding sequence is TGTGCCAGCACGCGGGACCATGACTACTACGAGCAGTACTTC. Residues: CASTRDHDYYEQYF.

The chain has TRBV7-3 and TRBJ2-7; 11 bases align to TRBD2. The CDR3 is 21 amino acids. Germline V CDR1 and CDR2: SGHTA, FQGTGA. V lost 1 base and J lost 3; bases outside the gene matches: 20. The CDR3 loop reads CASSLIGPFVASGGNRYEQYF. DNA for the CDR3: TGTGCCAGCAGCTTAATCGGTCCGTTCGTGGCTAGCGGGGGGAACCGCTACGAGCAGTACTTC.

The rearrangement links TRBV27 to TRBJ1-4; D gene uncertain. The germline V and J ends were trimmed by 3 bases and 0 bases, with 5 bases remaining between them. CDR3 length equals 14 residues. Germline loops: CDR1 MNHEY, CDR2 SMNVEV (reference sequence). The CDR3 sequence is CASSFLATNEKLFF. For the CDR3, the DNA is TGTGCCAGCAGTTTCCTCGCAACTAATGAAAAACTGTTTTTT.

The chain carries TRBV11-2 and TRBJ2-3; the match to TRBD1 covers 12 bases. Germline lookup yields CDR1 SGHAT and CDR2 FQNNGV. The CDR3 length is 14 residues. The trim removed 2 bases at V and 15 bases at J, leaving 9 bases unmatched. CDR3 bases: TGTGCCAGCAGCTTATCTTTTGGGGACAGGGGGCAATATTTT. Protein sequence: CASSLSFGDRGQYF.

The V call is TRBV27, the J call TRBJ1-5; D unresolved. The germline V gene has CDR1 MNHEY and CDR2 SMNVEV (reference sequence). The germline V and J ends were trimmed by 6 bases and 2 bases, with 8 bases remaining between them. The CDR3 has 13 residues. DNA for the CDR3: TGTGCCAGCAGACAGTTGGGCAATCAGCCCCAGCATTTT. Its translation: CASRQLGNQPQHF.

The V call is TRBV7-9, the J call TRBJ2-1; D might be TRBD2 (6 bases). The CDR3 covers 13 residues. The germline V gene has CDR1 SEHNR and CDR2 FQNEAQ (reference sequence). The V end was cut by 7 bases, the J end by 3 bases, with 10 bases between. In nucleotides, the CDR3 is TGTGCCAGCATTTCGGGGGTCTACAATGAGCAGTTCTTC. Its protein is CASISGVYNEQFF.

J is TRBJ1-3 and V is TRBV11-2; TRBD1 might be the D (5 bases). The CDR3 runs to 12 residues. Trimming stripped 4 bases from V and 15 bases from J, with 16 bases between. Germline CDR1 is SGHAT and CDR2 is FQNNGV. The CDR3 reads CASSSVVDKRYF. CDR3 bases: TGTGCCAGCAGCTCCGTCGTGGACAAGCGATATTTT.

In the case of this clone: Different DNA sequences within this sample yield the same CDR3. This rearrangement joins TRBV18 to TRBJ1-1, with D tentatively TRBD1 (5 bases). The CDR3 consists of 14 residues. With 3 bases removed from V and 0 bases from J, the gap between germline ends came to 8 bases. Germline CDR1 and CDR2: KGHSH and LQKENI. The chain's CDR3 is CASSPGHMNTEAFF. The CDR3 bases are TGTGCCAGCTCACCCGGACATATGAACACTGAAGCTTTCTTT.

CDR3 protein: CSVGKREGETQYF. As DNA, the CDR3 is TGCAGCGTGGGGAAGCGGGAGGGAGAGACCCAGTACTTC. This chain connects TRBV29-1 to TRBJ2-5, with 10 bases matching TRBD2. The CDR3 runs 13 residues. Germline CDR1 reads SQVTM; CDR2 reads ANQGSEA. The trim removed 6 bases at V and 4 bases at J, leaving 5 bases unmatched.